The 25 T cell receptor beta chains below come from one sample, sequenced in a study of T cells in Graves' hyperthyroidism and ophthalmopathy. RNA transcripts provided the source from which TCR beta CDR3 regions were amplified. HTBI primers were used for first-round RT-PCR of the TCR CDR3. TCRdb re-called the multiplex PCR reads through MiXCR, storing one row per CDR3 protein. The profile shows 450,000 to 600,000 distinct CDR3 sequences, 15% to 20% of them singletons. The sequenced sample was blood. The receptors stem from a middle-aged man with Graves' ophthalmopathy.

There are a few counts of this clonotype. Mismatch with germline at one junction end may stem from a read error. The chain is built from TRBV19 and TRBJ1-1, with 9 nucleotides matching TRBD1. The V gene's germline CDR1 is LNHDA and CDR2 SQIVND (reference sequence). CDR3 length: 17 residues. The CDR3 DNA reads TGTGCCAGTAGTACAATTAGGGACAGGGAAGGGAACGCTGAAGCTTTCTTT. Protein sequence: CASSTIRDREGNAEAFF.

This clonotype came up many times. The chain combines TRBV11-2 with TRBJ1-2, with D uncertain. CDR3 size: 12 residues. Germline V gives CDR1 SGHAT, CDR2 FQNNGV. Trimming took off 5 bases at V and 5 bases at J, with 9 bases between the two ends. Here the CDR3 reads CASSPDGYGYTF. In DNA form, the CDR3 reads TGTGCCAGCAGCCCAGACGGATATGGCTACACCTTC. Using reference TRBV11-2 and TRBJ1-2 for the parts outside the CDR3, the full variable domain is EAGVAQSPRYKIIEKRQSVAFWCNPISGHATLYWYQQILGQGPKLLIQFQNNGVVDDSQLPKDRFSAERLKGVDSTLKIQPAKLEDSAVYLCASSPDGYGYTFGSGTRLTVV.

This clonotype turned up a few times. J is TRBJ2-5 and V is TRBV2, with 9 positions matching TRBD1. The CDR3 runs 14 residues. The germline CDR1 and CDR2 sequences are SNHLY and FYNNEI. The V segment lost 4 bases and the J segment 7 bases; nucleotides outside the gene matches: 7. The CDR3 region is CASSGNRGRGTQYF. CDR3 in DNA: TGTGCCAGCAGTGGGAACAGGGGGCGCGGGACCCAGTACTTC.

Turning to this clonotype: Because it lacks the conserved phenylalanine or tryptophan at the end, this CDR3 is likely a read error. This sequence joins TRBV20-1 and TRBJ1-1; TRBD1 aligns across 8 bases. Germline V gene lookup returns CDR1 DFQATT and CDR2 SNEGSKA (reference sequence). V lost 2 bases to trimming and J lost 3 bases; unmatched junction nucleotides: 5. CDR3 length equals 14 residues. The CDR3 sequence is CSARQGASDTEAFS. The CDR3 nucleotides read TGCAGTGCTAGACAGGGGGCCTCAGACACTGAAGCTTTCTCT.

This clonotype has ten or more counts. The chain carries TRBV11-2 and TRBJ2-3; 10 bases align to TRBD1. The CDR3 consists of 18 residues. Trimming removed 0 bases from V and 4 bases from J; junction bases left unmatched: 10. The germline gives CDR1 SGHAT, CDR2 FQNNGV. The CDR3 region is CASSLEPLRQGASDTQYF. In DNA form, the CDR3 reads TGTGCCAGCAGCTTAGAGCCCCTGAGACAGGGGGCTTCAGATACGCAGTATTTT.

This clonotype was seen a few times. This sequence joins TRBV12-3 or TRBV12-4 and TRBJ2-1; 8 nucleotides align to TRBD2. The CDR3 sequence is 15 residues long. Trimming removed 5 bases from V and 8 bases from J; junction bases left unmatched: 11. CDR3 DNA sequence: TGTGCCAGCAGTGGTGGCGGTAGCGGGATCTATGAGCAGTTCTTC. Its protein product is CASSGGGSGIYEQFF.

J is TRBJ1-1 and V is TRBV7-9; D ambiguous. There are 15 residues in the CDR3. The ends were cut back, 4 bases at V and 4 bases at J, with 16 bases in the middle. Per germline, CDR1 SEHNR and CDR2 FQNEAQ (reference sequence). The DNA of the CDR3 is TGTGCCAGCAGCTCTCGGATTCGGGGAAGCACTGAAGCTTTCTTT. Protein product: CASSSRIRGSTEAFF. Full variable domain (missing parts from reference TRBV7-9 and TRBJ1-1): DTGVSQNPRHKITKRGQNVTFRCDPISEHNRLYWYRQTLGQGPEFLTYFQNEAQLEKSRLLSDRFSAERPKGSFSTLEIQRTEQGDSAMYLCASSSRIRGSTEAFFGQGTRLTVV.

Many counts were recorded for this clonotype. V and J are TRBV6-2 or TRBV6-3 and TRBJ2-7; D is perhaps TRBD1 (6 bases). The CDR3 spans 14 residues. In germline, CDR1 is MNHEY, CDR2 SVGEGT. The V and J ends lost 2 bases and 3 bases respectively, with 11 bases between them. The CDR3 spells CASSYRGNLYEQYF. Here the CDR3 DNA reads TGTGCCAGCAGTTACAGGGGGAACCTCTACGAGCAGTACTTC.

The CDR3 region is CASSRKLTGWQETQYF. The CDR3 DNA reads TGTGCCAGCAGCCGAAAGCTGACAGGGTGGCAAGAGACCCAGTACTTC. J is TRBJ2-5 and V is TRBV3-2; the D segment call TRBD1 is taken from the table without a DNA check. TRBV3-2 constitutes a pseudogene. The CDR3 covers 16 residues.

The V call is TRBV5-1, the J call TRBJ1-4, with D possibly matching TRBD1 (5 bases). The CDR3 totals 16 residues. Germline V gene lookup returns CDR1 SGHRS and CDR2 YFSETQ. V lost 4 bases to trimming and J lost 0 bases, with 13 bases between them. The chain's CDR3 is CASSPGQVSTNEKLFF. CDR3 sequence (DNA): TGCGCCAGCAGCCCAGGACAAGTCTCAACTAATGAAAAACTGTTTTTT.

This clonotype was picked up many times. The junction does not match germline at one end; this may be a read error. The chain combines TRBV7-6 with TRBJ2-7; TRBD2 is a possible D gene (5 bases). The CDR3 is 13 residues long. Germline V gene data show CDR1 as SGHVS and CDR2 as FNYEAQ. The CDR3 sequence: CASSLAPKYEQYF. CDR3 nucleotides: TGTGCCAGCAGCCTAGCACCTAAGTACGAGCAGTACTTC.

This clonotype showed up just a few times. This chain connects TRBV14 to TRBJ1-5; D is ambiguous. CDR1 is SGHDN and CDR2 is FVKESK in the germline V gene. The CDR3 loop spans 11 amino acids. Trimming removed 4 bases at V and 6 bases at J, with 4 bases between. The DNA for the CDR3 is TGTGCCAGCAGCCCCGTTCAGCCCCAGCATTTT. Protein: CASSPVQPQHF.

V is TRBV18 and J is TRBJ2-3; D is possibly TRBD1 or TRBD2 (5 bases each). This CDR3 spans 13 amino acids. Looked up from germline, CDR1 is KGHSH and CDR2 is LQKENI. Trimming removed 6 bases at V and 5 bases at J, with 12 bases between. The CDR3 loop is CASSSQGRDTQYF. CDR3 DNA sequence: TGTGCCAGCTCGTCCCAGGGACGAGATACGCAGTATTTT. The whole variable domain, filled in from reference TRBV18 and TRBJ2-3, reads NAGVMQNPRHLVRRRGQEARLRCSPMKGHSHVYWYRQLPEEGLKFMVYLQKENIIDESGMPKERFSAEFPKEGPSILRIQQVVRGDSAAYFCASSSQGRDTQYFGPGTRLTVL.

This clonotype was seen a few times. The CDR3 spells CASSIPGPSNDEQFF. The CDR3 region has the DNA TGTGCCAGCAGCATCCCTGGTCCGAGCAACGATGAGCAGTTCTTC. V and J are TRBV7-9 and TRBJ2-1, with D hard to call. Trimming removed 5 bases at V and 8 bases at J, with 19 bases between. The CDR3 is made up of 15 amino acids. Germline CDR1 reads SEHNR; CDR2 reads FQNEAQ (reference sequence).

The chain links TRBV9 to TRBJ2-7; 14 bases are a match to TRBD2. This CDR3 has 15 residues. J was trimmed by 7 bases and V by 2 bases; bases with no gene match: 5. Looked up from germline, CDR1 is SGDLS and CDR2 is YYNGEE. The CDR3 loop is CASSVGTSGGLEQYF. Here the CDR3 DNA reads TGTGCCAGCAGCGTCGGGACTAGCGGGGGTTTGGAGCAGTACTTC.

This clonotype was seen many times. The rearrangement uses TRBV7-2 and TRBJ2-1; 10 bases match TRBD2. Germline values: CDR1 SGHTA, CDR2 FQGNSA. The CDR3 length is 15 residues. The V gene end was trimmed by 3 bases and the J gene end by 2 bases; junction bases not matched to a gene: 1. In DNA form, the CDR3 reads TGTGCCAGCAGCTTCCTAGCGGGAGCCTACAATGAGCAGTTCTTC. Its protein product is CASSFLAGAYNEQFF.

The table lists this clonotype with a few counts. V is TRBV5-8 and J is TRBJ1-4; D ambiguous. The germline CDR1 and CDR2 sequences are SGHTS and YDEGEE. This CDR3 region has 14 residues. The V end lost 1 base, the J end lost 3 bases, and 7 bases lay between the germline ends. The CDR3 sequence: CASSLYFANEKLFF. The CDR3 DNA sequence: TGTGCCAGCAGCTTGTATTTTGCTAATGAAAAACTGTTTTTT. Full variable domain (outside the CDR3, taken from reference TRBV5-8 and TRBJ1-4): EAGVTQSPTHLIKTRGQQATLRCSPISGHTSVYWYQQALGLGLQFLLWYDEGEERNRGNFPPRFSGRQFPNYSSELNVNALELEDSALYLCASSLYFANEKLFFGSGTQLSVL.

This clonotype was observed many times. The chain uses TRBV20-1 and TRBJ2-5; 12 nucleotides line up with TRBD2. The CDR3 totals 13 residues. CDR1 is DFQATT and CDR2 is SNEGSKA in the germline V gene (reference sequence). V dropped 5 bases and J dropped 7; count of bases not matched to a gene: 5. The CDR3 protein is CSAFRTSGATQYF. The DNA of the CDR3 is TGCAGTGCTTTTCGGACTAGCGGGGCGACCCAGTACTTC.

The chain has TRBV30 and TRBJ1-1, with 8 bases aligning to TRBD1. The germline CDR1 and CDR2 sequences are GTSNPN and SVGIG (reference sequence). The trim removed 4 bases at V and 0 bases at J, leaving 4 bases unmatched. This CDR3 has 14 amino acids. The CDR3, as DNA: TGTGCCTGGACTCCGGGACAGGTGAACACTGAAGCTTTCTTT. Translation gives CAWTPGQVNTEAFF.

This clonotype was observed many times. V gene TRBV12-3 or TRBV12-4 combines with J gene TRBJ1-5; D might be TRBD1 (5 bases). V was trimmed by 6 bases and J by 0 bases, leaving 12 bases between them. The CDR3 loop spans 15 amino acids. The CDR3 DNA is TGTGCCAGCAGCCCTGCCGGGGGTAGCAATCAGCCCCAGCATTTT. Amino acid sequence: CASSPAGGSNQPQHF.

This clonotype has ten or more counts. The V and J genes are TRBV30 and TRBJ1-1, with 7 bases matching TRBD1. Germline-derived CDR1 and CDR2 are GTSNPN and SVGIG (reference sequence). The CDR3 is made up of 13 amino acids. V was clipped by 8 bases and J by 7 bases; unmatched bases: 13. The CDR3 loop is CAIDRDSLLEAFF. Written as DNA, the CDR3 is TGTGCCATTGACCGGGACAGCCTACTTGAAGCTTTCTTT.

The CDR3 reads CASSFYGGGRTEAFF. The CDR3, as DNA: TGTGCCAGCAGCTTTTACGGGGGGGGGCGGACTGAAGCTTTCTTT. V is TRBV7-9 and J is TRBJ1-1, with a possible D match to TRBD1 (6 bases). CDR3 length: 15 residues. Germline CDR1 is SEHNR and CDR2 is FQNEAQ (reference sequence). Trimming removed 3 bases from V and 5 bases from J, with 16 bases in between.

This clonotype turned up a few times. The V gene is TRBV6-1, the J gene TRBJ1-2; 8 positions match TRBD1. Trimming cost V 7 bases and J 0 bases; bases outside gene matches: 4. The CDR3 loop spans 14 amino acids. Germline CDR1 MNHNS, CDR2 SASEGT. The CDR3 region is CASILTGANYGYTF. CDR3 nucleotides: TGTGCCAGCATCTTGACAGGGGCTAACTATGGCTACACCTTC.

This clonotype was observed a handful of times. The chain links TRBV11-2 to TRBJ2-7; TRBD2 is a possible D gene (5 bases). The CDR3 is 15 residues long. Trimming stripped 5 bases from V and 9 bases from J, with 23 bases between. The germline V gene has CDR1 SGHAT and CDR2 FQNNGV. CDR3 sequence (DNA): TGTGCCAGCAGCCCCCACGGCGGGCTTCTACGAGGGCAGTACTTC. Its translation is CASSPHGGLLRGQYF.

The chain joins TRBV5-1 to TRBJ1-6; D remains unclear. V shed 1 base and J shed 5 bases, with 13 bases lying between them. The CDR3 is 16 amino acids. Germline CDR1 and CDR2: SGHRS and YFSETQ. CDR3 sequence reads: CASSLTIGPDNSPLHF. DNA of the CDR3: TGCGCCAGCAGCTTGACAATTGGACCAGATAATTCACCCCTCCACTTT.